The 28 T cell receptor beta chains below were found in one sample sequenced in a study of blood T cell repertoires in COVID-19. Profiling relied on immunoSEQ multiplex PCR, and the TCRdb table lists in-frame clones only, not all of them. The sample shows roughly 150,000 clones, about 77% of them seen only once. The source material was peripheral blood. These receptors originate from a woman of 80 years or more with acute or convalescent COVID-19.

The rearrangement links TRBV20-1 to TRBJ1-2; the D is unclear. Between the trimmed V and J ends, which lost 2 bases and 7 bases, there was a span of 8 bases. CDR1 and CDR2 from the germline V gene are DFQATT and SNEGSKA (reference sequence). CDR3 size: 11 residues. CDR3 coding DNA: TGCAGTGCTAGATGGGCAGCTGGCTACACCTTC. It yields the protein CSARWAAGYTF.

V usage is TRBV2 and J usage is TRBJ1-2; 9 positions agree with TRBD1. This CDR3 is built from 14 residues. V lost 5 bases to trimming and J lost 6 bases; unmatched junction nucleotides: 7. CDR1 is SNHLY and CDR2 is FYNNEI in the germline V gene. CDR3 in DNA: TGTGCCAGCAGTAAAATGGGGACAGGGAATGGCTACACCTTC. It encodes CASSKMGTGNGYTF. Complete variable domain (other parts from reference TRBV2 and TRBJ1-2): EPEVTQTPSHQVTQMGQEVILRCVPISNHLYFYWYRQILGQKVEFLVSFYNNEISEKSEIFDDQFSVERPDGSNFTLKIRSTKLEDSAMYFCASSKMGTGNGYTFGSGTRLTVV.

In this sample, this clone turned up a few times. J is TRBJ1-6 and V is TRBV21-1. TRBV21-1 is recorded as a pseudogene. The CDR3 is 15 amino acids. In DNA, the CDR3 is TGTGCCAGCAGCAAGTTATCAAGAGGGAGAGCTCCCCTCCACTTT. Translated, it gives CASSKLSRGRAPLHF.

With respect to this clone: The junction does not match germline at one end; this may be a read error. The rearrangement links TRBV4-1 to TRBJ2-1, with D possibly called TRBD1 or TRBD2 (7 bases each). CDR1 is MGHRA, CDR2 YSYEKL, per germline. The CDR3 loop spans 15 amino acids. CDR3 nucleotides: TGCGCCACCAGCCAGGGGGGGGGAGTCTACAATGAGCAGTTCTTC. This codes for CATSQGGGVYNEQFF.

A few counts support this clone. This chain joins TRBV2 and TRBJ1-1; D possibly corresponds to TRBD1 (5 bases). V was cut by 4 bases and J by 3 bases, with 15 bases left in between. The CDR3 is made up of 15 amino acids. In germline, CDR1 is SNHLY, CDR2 FYNNEI. Here the CDR3 DNA reads TGTGCCAGCAGTGGTCTGTACTCGGGGGACACTGAAGCTTTCTTT. Its translation: CASSGLYSGDTEAFF.

V is TRBV3-1 (or the pseudogene TRBV3-2) and J is TRBJ1-1, with D perhaps matching TRBD1 (6 bases). Germline-derived CDR1 and CDR2 are LGHDT and YNNKEL (reference sequence). Trimming shortened V by 0 bases and J by 4 bases, and 9 bases separated the two germline ends. This CDR3 is 14 amino acids long. Here the CDR3 DNA reads TGTGCCAGCAGCCAAGAAGGGGGGGGCACTGAAGCTTTCTTT. Protein: CASSQEGGGTEAFF.

The V and J genes are TRBV2 and TRBJ2-4; TRBD2 agrees at 9 bases. Looked up from germline, CDR1 is SNHLY and CDR2 is FYNNEI. The CDR3 totals 17 residues. V shed 6 bases, J shed 0 bases, and the junction held 9 bases outside the gene matches. CDR3 amino acids: CASRVPGLAVAKNIQYF. The CDR3 bases are TGTGCCAGCAGGGTCCCGGGACTAGCAGTAGCCAAAAACATTCAGTACTTC.

The genes are TRBV5-8 and TRBJ2-3, with 12 bases matching TRBD2. CDR1 is SGHTS, CDR2 YDEGEE, per germline. The trim removed 2 bases at V and 6 bases at J, leaving 1 base unmatched. The CDR3 is made up of 14 amino acids. This CDR3 reads CASSFLAGGDTQYF. CDR3 sequence (DNA): TGTGCCAGCAGCTTCCTAGCGGGGGGGGATACGCAGTATTTT.

The chain has TRBV29-1 and TRBJ2-7; D perhaps matches TRBD1 (6 bases). The length of the CDR3 is 14 residues. V gave up 6 bases and J gave up 2 bases, with 17 bases separating them. Germline assignment: CDR1 SQVTM and CDR2 ANQGSEA. For the CDR3, the DNA is TGCAGCGTCGCGGACCAGGGGCGGACCTACGAGCAGTACTTC. Residues: CSVADQGRTYEQYF.

The chain links TRBV3-1 (or the pseudogene TRBV3-2) to TRBJ1-1, with D perhaps matching TRBD1 (6 bases). The CDR3 has 13 residues. Germline V gene lookup returns CDR1 LGHDT and CDR2 YNNKEL (reference sequence). Trimming took 8 bases from V and 1 from J, leaving 11 bases between them. The CDR3 loop reads CASQRTENTEAFF. The CDR3, as DNA: TGTGCCAGCCAGCGGACAGAGAACACTGAAGCTTTCTTT.

The chain uses TRBV29-1 and TRBJ2-7; D gene unclear. The ends were cut back, 3 bases at V and 5 bases at J, with 8 bases in the middle. The germline V gene has CDR1 SQVTM and CDR2 ANQGSEA. The CDR3 is 11 amino acids. The CDR3 DNA reads TGCAGCGTTGAGTTGGGCCACGAGCAGTACTTC. Translated, it gives CSVELGHEQYF.

The V gene is TRBV6-6, the J gene TRBJ2-5; tentatively, D is TRBD2 (5 bases). CDR1 is MNHNY, CDR2 SVGAGI, per germline (reference sequence). This CDR3 contains 16 residues. V lost 6 bases and J 2 bases, leaving 19 bases between the germline ends. The CDR3 here is CASSLRRASRQETQYF. DNA for the CDR3: TGTGCCAGCAGCCTCCGTAGGGCTAGCAGACAAGAGACCCAGTACTTC.

The V and J genes are TRBV2 and TRBJ2-3, with D uncertain. V lost 5 bases to trimming and J lost 8 bases, with 14 bases between them. Per the germline V gene, CDR1 is SNHLY and CDR2 is FYNNEI. This CDR3 region has 13 residues. DNA for the CDR3: TGTGCCAGCAGTCGGGTCCTATTGGTTACGCAGTATTTT. This encodes CASSRVLLVTQYF.

This chain links TRBV7-2 with TRBJ2-7; 9 nucleotides agree with TRBD2. This CDR3 spans 17 amino acids. V lost 5 bases to trimming and J lost 2 bases; unmatched junction nucleotides: 13. Germline V lookup: CDR1 SGHTA, CDR2 FQGNSA. CDR3 nucleotides: TGTGCCAGCAGCCCCCTGTTTGAGGCGGGGGGGACCTACGAGCAGTACTTC. Translated, it gives CASSPLFEAGGTYEQYF. Using reference TRBV7-2 and TRBJ2-7 for the parts outside the CDR3, the full variable domain is GAGVSQSPSNKVTEKGKDVELRCDPISGHTALYWYRQSLGQGLEFLIYFQGNSAPDKSGLPSDRFSAERTGGSVSTLTIQRTQQEDSAVYLCASSPLFEAGGTYEQYFGPGTRLTVT.

This chain uses TRBV5-1 with TRBJ1-5; perhaps TRBD1 as D (6 bases). Trimming removed 4 bases from V and 7 bases from J, with 12 bases in between. Looked up from germline, CDR1 is SGHRS and CDR2 is YFSETQ. This CDR3 contains 13 residues. As DNA, the CDR3 is TGCGCCAGCAGCCCACAGGGACAACAGCCCCAGCATTTT. It translates to CASSPQGQQPQHF.

This chain links TRBV25-1 with TRBJ2-1; 8 bases align to TRBD2. Germline V CDR1 and CDR2: MGHDK, SYGVNS. This CDR3 region has 15 residues. V was clipped by 6 bases and J by 3 bases; unmatched bases: 7. The CDR3 bases are TGTGCCAGCAGCGTCCGGACTAGCCGCTACAATGAGCAGTTCTTC. It yields the protein CASSVRTSRYNEQFF.

The table lists this clone with a count of one. The J gene is TRBJ2-4, the V gene TRBV28, with 11 bases that match TRBD2. The CDR3 length is 19 residues. V was clipped by 1 base and J by 0 bases; unmatched bases: 8. Per the germline V gene, CDR1 is MDHEN and CDR2 is SYDVKM. CDR3 sequence (DNA): TGTGCCAGCAGTTTATTCCCTAGCGGGGGGACCCTAGCCAAAAACATTCAGTACTTC. The encoded protein is CASSLFPSGGTLAKNIQYF.

This clone occurred once. The V gene is TRBV6-5, the J gene TRBJ1-4; 7 nucleotides match TRBD1. The CDR3 contains 14 residues. CDR1 MNHEY and CDR2 SVGAGI come from the germline V gene. V was clipped by 8 bases and J by 8 bases; unmatched bases: 11. The CDR3 protein is CASWGQRAGEKLFF. In nucleotides, the CDR3 is TGTGCCAGCTGGGGACAGAGGGCGGGCGAAAAACTGTTTTTT.

This chain connects TRBV6-5 to TRBJ2-7, with 10 bases matching TRBD2. The CDR3 is 14 amino acids. In germline, CDR1 is MNHEY, CDR2 SVGAGI. V lost 8 bases and J lost 4; bases outside the gene matches: 8. CDR3 nucleotide sequence: TGTGCCAGCGCCCGGGCTAGCGGGAGTTACGAGCAGTACTTC. The encoded protein is CASARASGSYEQYF.

The V call is TRBV7-9, the J call TRBJ1-1; TRBD1 might be the D (6 bases). Germline CDR1 SEHNR, CDR2 FQNEAQ (reference sequence). Trimming left V 5 bases short and J 0 bases short, with 19 bases between. CDR3 length: 17 amino acids. CDR3 loop: CASSPSGQSFMNTEAFF. CDR3 DNA sequence: TGTGCCAGCAGCCCCTCTGGACAGAGCTTCATGAACACTGAAGCTTTCTTT.

This chain connects TRBV14 to TRBJ2-3, with unresolved D. The CDR3 contains 13 residues. V dropped 1 base and J dropped 6 bases, with 8 bases sitting between them. Germline V gene data show CDR1 as SGHDN and CDR2 as FVKESK. As DNA, the CDR3 is TGTGCCAGCAGCCAAGTACGGTTGGATACGCAGTATTTT. Its translation is CASSQVRLDTQYF.

The V gene is TRBV3-1 (or the pseudogene TRBV3-2), the J gene TRBJ2-7; tentative D call: TRBD2 (7 bases). This CDR3 has 14 amino acids. Germline assignment: CDR1 LGHDT and CDR2 YNNKEL (reference sequence). V was shortened by 3 bases and J by 3 bases, with 12 bases between the two germline ends. Here the CDR3 DNA reads TGTGCCAGCAGCCAGGCGGGGGCCTACTACGAGCAGTACTTC. Protein product: CASSQAGAYYEQYF.

This clone was counted once. CDR3 in DNA: TGTGCCAGCAGTTTAAGCAAGAACACTGAAGCTTTCTTT. Translating it yields CASSLSKNTEAFF. The chain employs TRBV28 and TRBJ1-1; D not resolved. V lost 2 bases and J 1 base, leaving 5 bases between the germline ends. This CDR3 is built from 13 residues. CDR1 and CDR2 (germline): MDHEN, SYDVKM.

The V call is TRBV24-1, the J call TRBJ1-2; D call uncertain. Germline V lookup: CDR1 KGHDR, CDR2 SFDVKD. The CDR3 has 14 residues. The V end lost 3 bases, the J end lost 5 bases, and 12 bases lay between the germline ends. CDR3 coding DNA: TGTGCCACCAGTGATCCCCCGGCGGGATATGGCTACACCTTC. This translates into CATSDPPAGYGYTF.

V gene TRBV15 combines with J gene TRBJ2-1; 9 bases map to TRBD2. J gave up 1 base and V 3 bases, and 7 bases lay outside the gene matches. CDR1 and CDR2 from the germline V gene are LNHNV and YYDKDF (reference sequence). This CDR3 has 17 amino acids. The CDR3 coding sequence is TGTGCCACCAGCAGCGGTGGCGGGGGGGAATCCTACAATGAGCAGTTCTTC. Residues: CATSSGGGGESYNEQFF.

This chain uses TRBV7-2 with TRBJ2-5, with D possibly TRBD2 on 6 matching bases. Germline V gives CDR1 SGHTA, CDR2 FQGNSA. This CDR3 is built from 14 residues. Trimming stripped 5 bases from V and 2 bases from J, with 12 bases between. In nucleotides, the CDR3 is TGTGCCAGCAGCAAACTAGGGACTCAAGAGACCCAGTACTTC. Amino acid sequence: CASSKLGTQETQYF. Combining the CDR3 with reference TRBV7-2 and TRBJ2-5 gives the whole variable domain GAGVSQSPSNKVTEKGKDVELRCDPISGHTALYWYRQSLGQGLEFLIYFQGNSAPDKSGLPSDRFSAERTGGSVSTLTIQRTQQEDSAVYLCASSKLGTQETQYFGPGTRLLVL.

This clone occurred a few times. The chain employs TRBV7-2 and TRBJ2-2; D possibly corresponds to TRBD2 (6 bases). The CDR3 is 16 amino acids. V was clipped by 6 bases and J by 0 bases, with 14 bases between them. Germline CDR1 is SGHTA and CDR2 is FQGNSA. CDR3 DNA: TGTGCCAGCAGTTCACGGGGGAACGCGAACACCGGGGAGCTGTTTTTT. This codes for CASSSRGNANTGELFF.

The chain links TRBV4-2 to TRBJ2-1, with TRBD2 matching 8 bases. CDR1 is LGHNA and CDR2 is YNFKEQ in the germline V gene. This CDR3 has 13 amino acids. Trimming at V came to 0 bases and at J to 14 bases, leaving 6 bases not matched to a gene. The CDR3 region is CASSQDGGTRKFF. CDR3 DNA: TGTGCCAGCAGCCAAGATGGGGGGACTAGAAAGTTCTTC.